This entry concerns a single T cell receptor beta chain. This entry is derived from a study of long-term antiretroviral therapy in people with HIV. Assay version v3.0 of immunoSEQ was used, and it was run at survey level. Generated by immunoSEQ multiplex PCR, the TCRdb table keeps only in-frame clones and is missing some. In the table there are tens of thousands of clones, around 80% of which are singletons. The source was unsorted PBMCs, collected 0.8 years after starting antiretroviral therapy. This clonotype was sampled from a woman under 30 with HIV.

The CDR3: CASSDSSKTGGFAGNTIYF. The CDR3 region has the DNA TGTGCCAGCAGTGACTCGAGCAAAACAGGGGGTTTCGCTGGAAACACCATATATTTT. The chain links TRBV6-4 to TRBJ1-3; 8 nucleotides align to TRBD1. The CDR3 contains 19 residues. V dropped 0 bases and J dropped 2; count of bases not matched to a gene: 12. CDR1 is MRHNA and CDR2 is SNTAGT in the germline V gene.